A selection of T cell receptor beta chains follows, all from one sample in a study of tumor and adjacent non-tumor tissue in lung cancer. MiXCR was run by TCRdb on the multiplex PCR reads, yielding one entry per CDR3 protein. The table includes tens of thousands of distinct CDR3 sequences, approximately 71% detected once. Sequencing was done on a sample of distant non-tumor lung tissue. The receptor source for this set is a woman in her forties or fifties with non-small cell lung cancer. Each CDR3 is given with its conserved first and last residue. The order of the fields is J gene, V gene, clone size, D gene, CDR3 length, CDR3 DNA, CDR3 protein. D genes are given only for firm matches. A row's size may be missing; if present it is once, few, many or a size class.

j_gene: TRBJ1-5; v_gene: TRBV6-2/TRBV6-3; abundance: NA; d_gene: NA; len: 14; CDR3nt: TGTGTCAGCAGACTGGGGGGCGCCAATCAACCCCAGCATTTT; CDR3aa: CVSRLGGANQPQHF
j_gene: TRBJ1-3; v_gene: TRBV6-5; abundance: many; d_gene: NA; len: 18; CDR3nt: TGTGCCAGCAGCCCCCCTTCGGGGGGGACTTTCTCTGGAAACACCATATATTTT; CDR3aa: CASSPPSGGTFSGNTIYF
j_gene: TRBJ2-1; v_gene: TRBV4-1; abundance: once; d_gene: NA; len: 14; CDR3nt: TGCACCAGCAGGGGACTGGGAGGGCCCAATGAGCAGTTCTTC; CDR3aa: CTSRGLGGPNEQFF
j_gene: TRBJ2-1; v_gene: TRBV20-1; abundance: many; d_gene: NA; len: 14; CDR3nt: TGCAGTGCTCCAGTCGTCGGCGATTACAATGAGCAGTTCTTC; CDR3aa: CSAPVVGDYNEQFF
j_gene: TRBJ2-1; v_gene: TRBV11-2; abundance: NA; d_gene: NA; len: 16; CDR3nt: TGTGACAGCAGCTCAAGGGCGGCTCGGGGGATCGATAAGCAGTTCTTC; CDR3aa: CDSSSRAARGIDKQFF
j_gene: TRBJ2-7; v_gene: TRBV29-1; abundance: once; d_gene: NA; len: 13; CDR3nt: TGCAGCGTTGTGCGAGGAAACTCTTACGACCAGTACTTC; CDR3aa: CSVVRGNSYDQYF
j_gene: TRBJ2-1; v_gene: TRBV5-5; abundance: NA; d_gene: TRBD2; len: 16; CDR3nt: TGTGCCAGCAGTTCGCCCCGGATAGCGGGAGATCATGAGCAGTTCTTC; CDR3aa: CASSSPRIAGDHEQFF
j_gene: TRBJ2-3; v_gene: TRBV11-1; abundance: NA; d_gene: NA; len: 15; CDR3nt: TGTGCCAGCAGCTTCTCTGTGGGGTCCACAGCTGTGCAGTATTTT; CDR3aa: CASSFSVGSTAVQYF
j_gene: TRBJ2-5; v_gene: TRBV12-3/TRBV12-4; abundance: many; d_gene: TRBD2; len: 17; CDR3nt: TGTGCCAGCAGTTTGGTAGGACTAGCGGGATTACAAGAGACCCAGTACTTC; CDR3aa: CASSLVGLAGLQETQYF
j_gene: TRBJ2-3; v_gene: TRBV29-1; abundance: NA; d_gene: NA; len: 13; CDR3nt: TGCAGCGTTGAGGGGGGTATTGGAGATACACAGTATTTT; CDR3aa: CSVEGGIGDTQYF
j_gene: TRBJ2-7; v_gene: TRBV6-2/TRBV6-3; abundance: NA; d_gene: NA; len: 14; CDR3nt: TGTGCCAGCAGTGACAGGTCACTCGCCTACGAGCAATACTTC; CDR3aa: CASSDRSLAYEQYF
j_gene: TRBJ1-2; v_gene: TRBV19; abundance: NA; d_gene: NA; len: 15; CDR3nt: TGTGCCAGTATCACCAGCGGAGGGGAATACTATAGCTACACCTTC; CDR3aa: CASITSGGEYYSYTF
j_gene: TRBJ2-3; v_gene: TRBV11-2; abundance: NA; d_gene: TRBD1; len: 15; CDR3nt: TGTGCCAGCAACCTGAGTACAGGGGATACAGATACGCAGTATTTT; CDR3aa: CASNLSTGDTDTQYF
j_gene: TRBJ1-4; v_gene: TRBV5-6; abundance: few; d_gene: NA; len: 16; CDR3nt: TGTGCCAGCAGCTCTCTTGACAGTGCAACTAATGAAAAACTGTTTTTT; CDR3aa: CASSSLDSATNEKLFF
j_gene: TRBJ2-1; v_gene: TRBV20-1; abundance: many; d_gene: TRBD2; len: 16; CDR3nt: TGCAGTGGATTGGGGCTAGCGGGAGAAAGGTGGAATGAGCAGTTCTTC; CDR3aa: CSGLGLAGERWNEQFF
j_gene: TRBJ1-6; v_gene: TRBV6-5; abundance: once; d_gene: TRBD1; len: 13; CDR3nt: TGTGCCAATAGAGGGACAGGGGATTCACCCCTCCATTTT; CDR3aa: CANRGTGDSPLHF
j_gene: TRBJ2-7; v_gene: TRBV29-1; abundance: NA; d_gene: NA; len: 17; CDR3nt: TGTAGCGTTTCGAGCTGGGGCAGGGGTGAGAAAGGCCACGAGCAGTACTTC; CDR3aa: CSVSSWGRGEKGHEQYF
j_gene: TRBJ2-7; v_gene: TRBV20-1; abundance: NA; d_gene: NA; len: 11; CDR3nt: TGCAGTGCTATGAGCTCCTACGAGCAGTACTTC; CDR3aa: CSAMSSYEQYF
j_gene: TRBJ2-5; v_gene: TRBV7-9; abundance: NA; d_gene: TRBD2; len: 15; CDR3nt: TGTGCCAGCAGCTTAGCGAGTAGCGGGATAGAGACCCAGTACTTC; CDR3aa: CASSLASSGIETQYF
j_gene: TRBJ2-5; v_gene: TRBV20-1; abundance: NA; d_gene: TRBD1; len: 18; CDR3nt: TGCAGTGCCAATAGGGGGACAGGCAACGTGTGGCACGCGGAGACCCAGTACTTC; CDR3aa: CSANRGTGNVWHAETQYF
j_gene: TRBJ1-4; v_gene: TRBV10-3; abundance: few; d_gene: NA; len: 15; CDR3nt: TGTGCCATCAGTGAGTCGATAGGGGTTAATGAAAAACTGTTTTTT; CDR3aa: CAISESIGVNEKLFF
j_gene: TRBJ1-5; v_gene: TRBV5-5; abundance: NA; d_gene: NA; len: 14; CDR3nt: TGTGCCATCAGCTTGGTGAGGGGAAGTCAGCCCCAACATTTT; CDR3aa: CAISLVRGSQPQHF
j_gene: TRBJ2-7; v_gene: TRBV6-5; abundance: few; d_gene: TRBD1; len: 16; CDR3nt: TGTGCCAGCACCGCACCATTCACGGGACAGGGCTACGAGCAGTACTTC; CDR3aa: CASTAPFTGQGYEQYF
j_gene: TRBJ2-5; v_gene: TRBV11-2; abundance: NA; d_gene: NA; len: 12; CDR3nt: TGTGCCAACAGCCTCGCAAGGGAGACCCAGTACTTC; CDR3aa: CANSLARETQYF
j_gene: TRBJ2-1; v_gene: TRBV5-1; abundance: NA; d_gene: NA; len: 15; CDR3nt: TGCACCAGCAGCTCAAATCTTGGCATCGGCAATGAGCAGTTCTTC; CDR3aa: CTSSSNLGIGNEQFF
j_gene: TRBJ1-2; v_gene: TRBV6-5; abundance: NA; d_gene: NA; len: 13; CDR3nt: TGCGCCAGCAGTCCCGGCGGGACGTGTGGCTACACCTTC; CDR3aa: CASSPGGTCGYTF
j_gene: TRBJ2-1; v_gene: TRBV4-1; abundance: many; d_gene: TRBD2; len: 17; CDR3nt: TGCGCCAGCAGCCAACCCTGGGGACTAGCGGATTACAATGAGCAGTTCTTC; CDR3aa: CASSQPWGLADYNEQFF
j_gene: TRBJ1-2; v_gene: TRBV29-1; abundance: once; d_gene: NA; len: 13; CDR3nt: TGCTGCGTTGAAGATCAAGTCCGATATGGCTACACCTTC; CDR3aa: CCVEDQVRYGYTF
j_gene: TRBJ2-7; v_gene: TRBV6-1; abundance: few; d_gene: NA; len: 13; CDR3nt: TGTGTCAGCAGTGAAGACGCTCCCTACGAGCAGTACTTC; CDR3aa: CVSSEDAPYEQYF
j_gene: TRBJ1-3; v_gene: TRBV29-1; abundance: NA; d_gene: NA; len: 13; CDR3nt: TGCAGTGTTTGGACGGACTCTGGAAACACCGTATATTTT; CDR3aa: CSVWTDSGNTVYF
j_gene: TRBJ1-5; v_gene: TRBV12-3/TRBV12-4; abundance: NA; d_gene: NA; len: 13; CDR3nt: TGTGCCAGCAGTTTATGGGAAAACCAGCCCCAGCATTTT; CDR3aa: CASSLWENQPQHF
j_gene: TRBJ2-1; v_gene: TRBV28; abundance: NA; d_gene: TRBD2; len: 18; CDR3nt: TGTGCCAGCAGTCCCCCTTTAGTAGCGGGGTCCTCCTGGAATGAGCAGTTCTTC; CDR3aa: CASSPPLVAGSSWNEQFF
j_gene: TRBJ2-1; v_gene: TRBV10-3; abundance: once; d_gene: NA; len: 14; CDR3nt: TGTACCATCAGTGAGTCGGGGGAGGACAATGAGCAGTTCTTC; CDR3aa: CTISESGEDNEQFF
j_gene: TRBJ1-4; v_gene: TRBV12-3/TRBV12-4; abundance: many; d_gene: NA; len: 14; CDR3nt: TGTGCCAGCAGCTACCAAGCAACTAATGAAAAACTGTTTTTT; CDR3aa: CASSYQATNEKLFF
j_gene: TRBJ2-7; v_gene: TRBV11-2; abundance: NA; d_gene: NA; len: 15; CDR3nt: TGTGCCAGCAGCCGCACAAGTAGCCGGAGTTACGAGCAGTACTTC; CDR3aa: CASSRTSSRSYEQYF
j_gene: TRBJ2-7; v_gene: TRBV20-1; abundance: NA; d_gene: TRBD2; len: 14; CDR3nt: TGCAGTGCGGAACTAGCGGGAGGAACCTACGTGCAATACTTC; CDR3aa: CSAELAGGTYVQYF
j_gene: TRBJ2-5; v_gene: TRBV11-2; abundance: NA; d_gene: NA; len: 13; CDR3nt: TGTGCCAGCAGCTTAAAGCACTGGGAGACACAGTACTTC; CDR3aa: CASSLKHWETQYF
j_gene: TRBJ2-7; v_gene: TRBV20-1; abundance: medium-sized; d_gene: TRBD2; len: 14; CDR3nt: TGCAGTGCTAGTACTAGCGCTAACACAAACGAGCAGTACTTC; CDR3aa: CSASTSANTNEQYF
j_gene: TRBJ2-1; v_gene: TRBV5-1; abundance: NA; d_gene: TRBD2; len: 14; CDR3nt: TGCGCCAACAGCCCTAGCGGGAGGATCAATGAGCAGTTCTTC; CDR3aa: CANSPSGRINEQFF
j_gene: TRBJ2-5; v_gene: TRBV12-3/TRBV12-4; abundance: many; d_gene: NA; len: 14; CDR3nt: TGTGCCAGCAGTTTAGGACGGGGACCCGAGACCCAGTACTTC; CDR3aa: CASSLGRGPETQYF
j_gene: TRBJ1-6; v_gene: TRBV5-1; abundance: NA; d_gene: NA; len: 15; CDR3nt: TGCGCCAGCGGCTTACCGGGACAAATTAATTCGCCCCTCCACTTT; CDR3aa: CASGLPGQINSPLHF
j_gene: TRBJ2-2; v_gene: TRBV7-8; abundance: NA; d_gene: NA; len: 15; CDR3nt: TGTGCCAGCAACTTGGATGGGTCGAACACCGGGGTGCTGTTTTTT; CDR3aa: CASNLDGSNTGVLFF
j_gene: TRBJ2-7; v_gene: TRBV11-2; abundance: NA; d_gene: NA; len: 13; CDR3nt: TGTGCCAGCAGCTTAGATGTGGGAAGCAGAGGGTACTTC; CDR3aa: CASSLDVGSRGYF
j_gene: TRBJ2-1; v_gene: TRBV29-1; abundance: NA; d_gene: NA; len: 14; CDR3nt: TGCAGCATGCAGGGGACTGAGACCTACAATGAGCAGTTCTTC; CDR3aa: CSMQGTETYNEQFF
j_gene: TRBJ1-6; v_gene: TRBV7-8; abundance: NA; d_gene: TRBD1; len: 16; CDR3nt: TGTGCCAGCAGCAAGGGACAGGCCTATCGTAATTCACCCCTCCACTTT; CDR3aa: CASSKGQAYRNSPLHF
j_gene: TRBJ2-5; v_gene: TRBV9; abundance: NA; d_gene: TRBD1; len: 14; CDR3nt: TGTGCCAGCAGCGCCACAGGGGGCACGGAGACCCAGTACTTC; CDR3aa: CASSATGGTETQYF
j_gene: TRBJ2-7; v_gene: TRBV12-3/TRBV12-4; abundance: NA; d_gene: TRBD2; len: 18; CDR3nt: TGTGCCAGCAGATTAACAGCGGGACTACACGGAAATGGGTACGAGCAGAACTTC; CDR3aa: CASRLTAGLHGNGYEQNF